The present T cell receptor (beta chain) was sequenced within a study of blood T cell repertoires in COVID-19 (TCRdb year 2020). Broadly, across the study: The collaborator samples originated in the United States, Italy and Spain and spanned the acute and convalescent phases of COVID-19. The repertoires were released in a freely available public database intended as a resource for research on the immune response to SARS-CoV-2. Deeply sampled blood TCRbeta repertoires from subjects exposed to, actively infected with, or recovered from COVID-19 were included in the dataset. Where HLA class I and class II types were available, the types were taken from metadata supplied by the sample provider, not from assay-based typing. The sample metadata nearly always contained a de-identified subject ID, COVID-19 status, age in years and sex. The material from the prospective study consisted of cDNA or gDNA derived from T cells, B-cell-depleted T cells, or PBMCs. Samples came from the ongoing ImmuneRACE study (first 160 participants) plus 1,254 subjects from 6 global collaborators.

This clone was found once. Which antigen it targets is not known. Base qualities are not at hand, and no much larger clone is one base apart. TCRbeta CDR3 regions were amplified from genomic DNA using the immunoSEQ Assay, a bias-controlled multiplex PCR. The paper's data handling went like this. The number of nucleated cells in each sample was estimated by amplification of reference gene primers within the assay. To quantify the absolute abundance of each unique TCRbeta CDR3 rearrangement, sequence reads were collapsed and filtered. For each sample, productive Simpson clonality was calculated as the square root of Simpson's diversity index across productive rearrangements. TCRdb limited this immuneACCESS table to in-frame rearrangements with V and J called. A share of clones is missing; checked studies link under half to unresolved V genes, and the rest is unexplained. That table is the source of V, J and clone size, and D and trimming were worked out from the DNA. This sample has about 73,000 clones in its table, and approximately 80% of those were observed once. The ten largest clones represent 2.5% of the sample.

The paper as a whole reports these results and caveats: The amount of clinical and demographic metadata varied by source and participant and was provided uncurated.

Each collaborating institution followed its own protocols to collect whole blood in K2EDTA tubes. For TCRbeta analysis, collaborator samples were shipped as frozen whole blood, as isolated PBMCs, or as DNA extracted from either sample type. The CDR3 runs 15 residues from the cysteine to the phenylalanine. Only the CDR3 region is kept as DNA, spanning 45 bases read in frame from base 1. The trim is 3 bases for V and 3 bases for J, with a gap of 11 bases between the germline ends. CDR1 and CDR2 are read off the germline V gene as MDHEN and SYDVKM. This sequence uses TRBV28 and TRBJ1-4; matching of 6 bases hints at TRBD1 as the D gene. Sequences were obtained from peripheral blood. This clonotype originated in a man older than 75 with active or convalescent COVID-19. The nucleotide sequence reads as follows: TGTGCCAGCAGTTTCGGGGGGGCCTCTAATGAAAAACTGTTTTTT. The resulting protein is CASSFGGASNEKLFF.